This T cell receptor beta chain was profiled in a study of shared clonotypes between healthy human individuals. Healthy HIV-negative adults with no recent acute infections or vaccinations were recruited as donors. In the original workflow: ImmunoSEQ supplied junction-only sequences lacking quality scores, so filtering was different. Method: immunoSEQ multiplex PCR; TCRdb's copy keeps in-frame clones and lacks some. V and J calls plus clone size are reproduced from that table; the DNA served to infer D and trimming. Altogether 2 million to 2.5 million clones are present, 85% to 95% being singletons, with the ten largest covering roughly 0.34%. This CDR3 is built from 16 residues. Per the germline V gene, CDR1 is MGHRA and CDR2 is YSYEKL. V lost 1 base to trimming and J lost 5 bases, with 14 bases between them.

The origin of this receptor is a man between 18 and 35 years old in good health. Some clones in this sample may be carry-over from other donors' samples. The source material was naive CD4+ T cells from PBMCs. Subset in this sample: CD45RA+ positively selected. This chain uses TRBV4-1 with TRBJ1-4, with D possibly being TRBD1 (5 bases). For the CDR3, the DNA is TGCGCCAGCAGCCAAGTAGGTGGGACCCTGAATGAAAAACTGTTTTTT. This encodes CASSQVGGTLNEKLFF.